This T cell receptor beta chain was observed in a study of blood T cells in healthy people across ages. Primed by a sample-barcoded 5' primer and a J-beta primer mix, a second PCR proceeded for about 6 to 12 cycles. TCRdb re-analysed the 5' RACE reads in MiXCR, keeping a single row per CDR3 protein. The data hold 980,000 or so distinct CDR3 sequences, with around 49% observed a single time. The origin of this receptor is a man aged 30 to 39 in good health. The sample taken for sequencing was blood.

The CDR3 bases are TGTGCCACCAGTGATCGTAGAAACACCGGGGAGCTGTTTTTT. Translation: CATSDRRNTGELFF. This chain uses TRBV24-1 with TRBJ2-2; no clear D gene. CDR3 length: 14 residues. V lost 3 bases, J lost 2 bases, and 6 bases lay in between. Per germline, CDR1 KGHDR and CDR2 SFDVKD.